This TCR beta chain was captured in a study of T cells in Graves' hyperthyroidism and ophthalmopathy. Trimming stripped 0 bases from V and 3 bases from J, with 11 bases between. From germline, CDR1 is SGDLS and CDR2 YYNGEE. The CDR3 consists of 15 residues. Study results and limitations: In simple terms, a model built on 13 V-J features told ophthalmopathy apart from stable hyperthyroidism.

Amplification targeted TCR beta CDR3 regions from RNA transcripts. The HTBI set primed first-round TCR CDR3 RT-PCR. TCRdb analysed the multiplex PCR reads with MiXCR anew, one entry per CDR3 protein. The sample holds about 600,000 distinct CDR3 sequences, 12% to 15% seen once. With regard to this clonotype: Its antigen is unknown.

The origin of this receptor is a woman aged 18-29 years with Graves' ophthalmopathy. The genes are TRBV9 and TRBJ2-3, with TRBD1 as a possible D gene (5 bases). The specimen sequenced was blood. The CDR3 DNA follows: TGTGCCAGCAGCGTAGAAGACAGAGAAACAGATACGCAGTATTTT. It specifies CASSVEDRETDTQYF.